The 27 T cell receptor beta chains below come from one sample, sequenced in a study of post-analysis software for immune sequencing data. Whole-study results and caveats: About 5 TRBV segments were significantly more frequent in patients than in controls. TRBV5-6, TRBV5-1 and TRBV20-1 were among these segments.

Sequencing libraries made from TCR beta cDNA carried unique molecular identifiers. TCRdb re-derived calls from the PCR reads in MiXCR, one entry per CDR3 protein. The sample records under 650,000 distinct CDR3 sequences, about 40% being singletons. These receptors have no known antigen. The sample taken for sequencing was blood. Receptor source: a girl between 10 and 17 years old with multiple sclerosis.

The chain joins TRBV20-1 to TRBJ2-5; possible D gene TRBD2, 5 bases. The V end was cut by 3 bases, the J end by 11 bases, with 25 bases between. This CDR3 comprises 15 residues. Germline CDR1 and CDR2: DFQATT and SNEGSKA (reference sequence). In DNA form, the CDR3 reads TGCAGTGCTAGTCTCCGGATGGACTCTCGGGCGGAGCAGTACTTC. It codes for CSASLRMDSRAEQYF.

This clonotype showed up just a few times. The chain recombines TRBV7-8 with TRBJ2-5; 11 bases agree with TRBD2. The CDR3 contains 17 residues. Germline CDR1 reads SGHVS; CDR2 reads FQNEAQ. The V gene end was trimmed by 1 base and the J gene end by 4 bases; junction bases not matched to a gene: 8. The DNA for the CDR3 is TGTGCCAGCAGCTTAGAAGGGCTAGCGGGAGGAGGAGAGACCCAGTACTTC. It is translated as CASSLEGLAGGGETQYF.

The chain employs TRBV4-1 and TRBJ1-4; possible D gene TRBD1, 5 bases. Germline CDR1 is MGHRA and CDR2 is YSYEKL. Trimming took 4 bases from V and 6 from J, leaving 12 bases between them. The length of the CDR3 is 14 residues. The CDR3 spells CASSPVWGDEKLFF. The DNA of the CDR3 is TGCGCCAGCAGCCCTGTGTGGGGCGATGAAAAACTGTTTTTT.

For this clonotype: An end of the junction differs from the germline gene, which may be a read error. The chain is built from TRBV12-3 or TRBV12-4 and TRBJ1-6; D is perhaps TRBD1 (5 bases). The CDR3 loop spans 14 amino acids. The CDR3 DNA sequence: TGTGCCAGCGGTTTAAGCCGGGACCGTTCACCCCTCCACTTT. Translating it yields CASGLSRDRSPLHF.

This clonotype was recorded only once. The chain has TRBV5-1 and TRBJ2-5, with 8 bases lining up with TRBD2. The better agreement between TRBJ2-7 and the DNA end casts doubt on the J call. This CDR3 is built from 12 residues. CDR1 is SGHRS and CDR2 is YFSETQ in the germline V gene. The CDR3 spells CASSFGGAEQYF. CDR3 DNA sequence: TGCGCCAGCAGCTTCGGGGGGGCCGAGCAGTACTTC.

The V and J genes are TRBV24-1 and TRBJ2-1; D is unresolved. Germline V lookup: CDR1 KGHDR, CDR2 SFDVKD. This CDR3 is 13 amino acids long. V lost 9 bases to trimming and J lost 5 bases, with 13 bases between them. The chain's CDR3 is CATARPDNNEQFF. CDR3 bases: TGTGCCACCGCGAGGCCCGATAACAATGAGCAGTTCTTC.

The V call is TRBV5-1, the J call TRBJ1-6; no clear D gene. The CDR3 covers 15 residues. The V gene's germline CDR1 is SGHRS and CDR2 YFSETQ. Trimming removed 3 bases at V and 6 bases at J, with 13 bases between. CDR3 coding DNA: TGCGCCAGCAGCTACCTCTACGCGGGTAATTCACCCCTCCACTTT. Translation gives CASSYLYAGNSPLHF. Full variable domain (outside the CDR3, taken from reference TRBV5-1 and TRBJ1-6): KAGVTQTPRYLIKTRGQQVTLSCSPISGHRSVSWYQQTPGQGLQFLFEYFSETQRNKGNFPGRFSGRQFSNSRSEMNVSTLELGDSALYLCASSYLYAGNSPLHFGNGTRLTVT.

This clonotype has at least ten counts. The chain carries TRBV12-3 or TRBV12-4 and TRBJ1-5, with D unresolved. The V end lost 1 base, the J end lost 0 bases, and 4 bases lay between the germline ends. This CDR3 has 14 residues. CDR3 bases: TGTGCCAGCAGTTTAGGGCATAGCAATCAGCCCCAGCATTTT. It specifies CASSLGHSNQPQHF.

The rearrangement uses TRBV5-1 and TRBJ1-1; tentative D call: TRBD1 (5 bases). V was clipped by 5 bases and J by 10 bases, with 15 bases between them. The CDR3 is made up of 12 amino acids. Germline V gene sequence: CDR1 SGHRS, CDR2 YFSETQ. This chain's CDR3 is CASSQPHGGAFF. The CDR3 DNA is TGCGCCAGCAGTCAACCCCACGGGGGAGCTTTCTTT.

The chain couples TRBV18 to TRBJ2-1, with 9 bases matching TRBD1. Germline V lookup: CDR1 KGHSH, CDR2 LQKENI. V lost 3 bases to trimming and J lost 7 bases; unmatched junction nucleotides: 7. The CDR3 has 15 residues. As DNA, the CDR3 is TGTGCCAGCTCACCTTGGACAGGGGAGAGGAATGAGCAGTTCTTC. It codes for CASSPWTGERNEQFF.

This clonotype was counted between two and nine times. CDR3 region: CSANSARELENIQYF. The DNA for the CDR3 is TGCAGTGCTAATTCGGCGCGAGAGTTAGAAAACATTCAGTACTTC. V gene TRBV20-1 combines with J gene TRBJ2-4, with D uncertain. V was cut by 4 bases and J by 5 bases, with 18 bases left in between. The CDR3 totals 15 residues. Per the germline V gene, CDR1 is DFQATT and CDR2 is SNEGSKA (reference sequence).

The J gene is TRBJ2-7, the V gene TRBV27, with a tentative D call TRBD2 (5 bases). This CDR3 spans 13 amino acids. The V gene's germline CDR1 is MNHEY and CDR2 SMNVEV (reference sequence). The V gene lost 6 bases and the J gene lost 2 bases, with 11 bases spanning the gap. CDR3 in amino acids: CASSEGNTYEQYF. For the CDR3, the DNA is TGTGCCAGCAGCGAGGGCAATACCTACGAGCAGTACTTC.

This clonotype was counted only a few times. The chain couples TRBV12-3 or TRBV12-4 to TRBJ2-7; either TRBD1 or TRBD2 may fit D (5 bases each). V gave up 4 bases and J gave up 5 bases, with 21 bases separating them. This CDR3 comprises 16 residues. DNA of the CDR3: TGTGCCAGCAGTTGGGGCCTAGATGGGAGTATCGACGAGCAGTACTTC. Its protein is CASSWGLDGSIDEQYF.

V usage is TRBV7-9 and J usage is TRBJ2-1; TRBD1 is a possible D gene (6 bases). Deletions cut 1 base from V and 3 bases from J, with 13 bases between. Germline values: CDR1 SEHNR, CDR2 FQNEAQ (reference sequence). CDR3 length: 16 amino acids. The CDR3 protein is CASSLDGGANYNEQFF. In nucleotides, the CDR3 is TGTGCCAGCAGCTTAGATGGGGGCGCGAACTACAATGAGCAGTTCTTC.

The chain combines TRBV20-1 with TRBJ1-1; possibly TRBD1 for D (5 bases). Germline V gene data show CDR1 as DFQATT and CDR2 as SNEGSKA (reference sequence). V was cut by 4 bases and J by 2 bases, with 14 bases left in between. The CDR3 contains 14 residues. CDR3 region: CSAKFQGINTEAFF. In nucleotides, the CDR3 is TGCAGTGCTAAATTTCAGGGCATAAACACTGAAGCTTTCTTT.

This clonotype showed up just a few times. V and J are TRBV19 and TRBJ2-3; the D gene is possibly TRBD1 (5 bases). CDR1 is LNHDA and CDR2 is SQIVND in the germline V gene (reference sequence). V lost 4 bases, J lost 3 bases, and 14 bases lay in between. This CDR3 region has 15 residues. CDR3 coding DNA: TGTGCCAGTAGTAGGGGCATCTCGCTAACAGATACGCAGTATTTT. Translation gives CASSRGISLTDTQYF. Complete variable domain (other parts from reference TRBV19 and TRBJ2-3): DGGITQSPKYLFRKEGQNVTLSCEQNLNHDAMYWYRQDPGQGLRLIYYSQIVNDFQKGDIAEGYSVSREKKESFPLTVTSAQKNPTAFYLCASSRGISLTDTQYFGPGTRLTVL.

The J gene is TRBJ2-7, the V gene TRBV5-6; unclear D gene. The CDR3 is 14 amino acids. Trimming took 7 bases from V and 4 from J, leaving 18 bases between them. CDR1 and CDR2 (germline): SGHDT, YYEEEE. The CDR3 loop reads CASRSVSGGYEQYF. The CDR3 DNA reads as TGTGCCAGCCGGTCGGTCTCTGGCGGTTACGAGCAGTACTTC.

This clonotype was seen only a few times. CDR3: CASSHSGGASYGYTF. CDR3 in DNA: TGTGCCAGCAGCCACTCAGGGGGCGCGTCATATGGCTACACCTTC. The chain carries TRBV12-3 or TRBV12-4 and TRBJ1-2; 8 bases map to TRBD1. This CDR3 region has 15 residues. Trimming cost V 6 bases and J 5 bases; bases outside gene matches: 11.

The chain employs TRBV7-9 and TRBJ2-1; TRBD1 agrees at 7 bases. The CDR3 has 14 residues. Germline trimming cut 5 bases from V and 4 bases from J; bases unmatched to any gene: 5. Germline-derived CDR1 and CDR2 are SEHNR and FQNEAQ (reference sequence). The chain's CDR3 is CASSRDRVYNEQFF. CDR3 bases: TGTGCCAGCAGCCGCGACAGGGTTTACAATGAGCAGTTCTTC.

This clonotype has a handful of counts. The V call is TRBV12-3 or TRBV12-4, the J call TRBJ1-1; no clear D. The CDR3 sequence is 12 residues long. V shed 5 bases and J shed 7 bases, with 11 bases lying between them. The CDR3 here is CASSLLHGEAFF. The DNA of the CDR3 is TGTGCCAGCAGTCTCCTTCACGGTGAAGCTTTCTTT.

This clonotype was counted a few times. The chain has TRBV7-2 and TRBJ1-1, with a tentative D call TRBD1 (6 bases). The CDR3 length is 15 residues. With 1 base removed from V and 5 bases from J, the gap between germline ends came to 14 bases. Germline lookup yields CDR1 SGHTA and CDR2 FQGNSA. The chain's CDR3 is CASSLDRVERTEAFF. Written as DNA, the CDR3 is TGTGCCAGCAGCTTAGACAGGGTAGAGAGGACTGAAGCTTTCTTT.

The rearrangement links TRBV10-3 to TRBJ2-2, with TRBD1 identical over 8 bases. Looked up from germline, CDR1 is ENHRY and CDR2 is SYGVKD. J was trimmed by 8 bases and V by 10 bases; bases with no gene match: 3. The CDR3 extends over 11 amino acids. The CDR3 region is CATQGAGELFF. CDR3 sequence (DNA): TGTGCCACCCAGGGGGCAGGGGAGCTGTTTTTT.

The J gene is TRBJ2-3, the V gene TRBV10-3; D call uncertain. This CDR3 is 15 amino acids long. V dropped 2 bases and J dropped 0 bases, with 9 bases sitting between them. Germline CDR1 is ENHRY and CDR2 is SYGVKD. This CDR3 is CAISEETFSTDTQYF. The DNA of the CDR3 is TGTGCCATCAGTGAGGAGACCTTTAGCACAGATACGCAGTATTTT.

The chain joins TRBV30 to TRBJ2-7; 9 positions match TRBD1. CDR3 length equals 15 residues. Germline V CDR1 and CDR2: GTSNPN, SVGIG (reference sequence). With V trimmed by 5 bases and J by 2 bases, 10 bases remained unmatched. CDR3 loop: CAWQIPGQGTYEQYF. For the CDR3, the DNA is TGTGCCTGGCAGATACCGGGACAGGGCACCTACGAGCAGTACTTC. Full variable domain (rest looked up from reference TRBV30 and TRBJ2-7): SQTIHQWPATLVQPVGSPLSLECTVEGTSNPNLYWYRQAAGRGLQLLFYSVGIGQISSEVPQNLSASRPQDRQFILSSKKLLLSDSGFYLCAWQIPGQGTYEQYFGPGTRLTVT.

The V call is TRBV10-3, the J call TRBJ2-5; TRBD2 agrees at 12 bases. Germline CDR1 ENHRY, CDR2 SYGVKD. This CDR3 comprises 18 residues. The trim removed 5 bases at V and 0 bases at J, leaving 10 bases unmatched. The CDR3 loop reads CAISHEGLAGGYQETQYF. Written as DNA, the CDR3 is TGTGCCATCAGTCATGAGGGACTAGCGGGCGGCTACCAAGAGACCCAGTACTTC.

CDR3 bases: TGTGCCAGCAGTGAGGTGGGGCTAGCGGGAGGCGTAGAGCAGTACTTC. Residues: CASSEVGLAGGVEQYF. This chain joins TRBV25-1 and TRBJ2-5, with 11 bases matching TRBD2. The length of the CDR3 is 16 residues. Germline V gene sequence: CDR1 MGHDK, CDR2 SYGVNS. The V gene end was trimmed by 3 bases and the J gene end by 11 bases; junction bases not matched to a gene: 14.

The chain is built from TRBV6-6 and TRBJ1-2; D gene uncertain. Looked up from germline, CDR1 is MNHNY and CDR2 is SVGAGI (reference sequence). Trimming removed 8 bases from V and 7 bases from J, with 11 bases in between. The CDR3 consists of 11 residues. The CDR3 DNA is TGTGCCAGCGGCCGCGGGAGTGGCTACACCTTC. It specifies CASGRGSGYTF.